Included here is one T cell receptor beta chain sequence, with context. This table comes from immunoSEQ multiplex PCR, and its TCRdb copy is limited to in-frame clones, with some not included. The sample shows 13,000 to 15,000 clones, over 90% of them seen only once. The CDR3 consists of 15 residues. Trimming left V 0 bases short and J 4 bases short, with 14 bases between. The germline gives CDR1 SGHNT, CDR2 YYREEE (reference sequence). This entry is derived from a study of T cell changes during pregnancy in multiple sclerosis. This receptor was taken from a female donor in good health, enrolled as a control in a pregnancy study. The source material was peripheral blood, sampled in the second trimester of pregnancy. The chain carries TRBV5-4 and TRBJ2-7, with D tentatively TRBD1 (5 bases). The CDR3 bases are TGTGCCAGCAGCTTGGTGGGCAGGGCGAGATACGAGCAGTACTTC. Translated, it gives CASSLVGRARYEQYF.